Below, one T cell receptor (beta chain) is given with its context. This clone was found once. What antigen it recognizes has not been identified. The sample holds no much larger clone one base away, and base qualities are not on file. Read against the paper, the sample's treatment or condition label means: some 20 received Ad26.COV2.S at low or high dose, single or two shots; several received placebo; per-sample allocation not given. For vaccine and placebo recipients, repertoires were sequenced using samples collected on day 63 after the first injection. In Cohort 1b, 25 to 30 adults aged 18-55 years were enrolled at a single site in Boston, USA, between 29 July and 7 August 2020. Ad26.COV2.S was a replication-incompetent adenovirus type 26 vector that expressed a prefusion-stabilized SARS-CoV-2 spike protein derived from the original Wuhan strain. This entry is derived from a study of Ad26.COV2.S vaccination and SARS-CoV-2 variants listed by TCRdb under 2021. The study in broad terms: Vaccine-arm donors came from COV1001, a multicentre, randomized, double-blind, placebo-controlled phase I-IIa trial of Ad26.COV2.S in healthy adults. Ad26.COV2.S was given intramuscularly at 5x10^10 or 1x10^11 viral particles, as a single shot or as two shots 56 days apart. Sequencing of the TCRbeta repertoire served to evaluate the specificity and breadth of SARS-CoV-2-reactive T cell receptors following Ad26.COV2.S vaccination. The TCR-sequenced set comprised approximately 30 samples: some 19 Ad26.COV2.S vaccine recipients, 5 placebo recipients and 8 SARS-CoV-2 convalescent individuals. Trial participants were randomized into five groups of five: low-dose or high-dose Ad26.COV2.S given once or twice, or placebo on both occasions. Investigators remained blinded to trial group allocation during experiments and outcome assessment.

Results the study describes overall, beyond this receptor: Non-spike TCR breadth was comparable between vaccine and placebo recipients, consistent with the vaccine containing only spike. After vaccination, substantial breadth of spike-specific CD8+ and CD4+ T cell responses was reported. The study was not powered for comparison of responses between vaccine doses or regimens. According to the authors, total T cell responses may have been underestimated by the TCR breadth and depth analyses. Spike-specific TCR breadth was higher in Ad26.COV2.S recipients than in placebo recipients (P = 0.0014).

Relative to germline, V is missing 6 bases and J is missing 4 bases, with 5 bases of the junction outside any gene match. Taken from cysteine to phenylalanine, the CDR3 has 13 residues. Here the CDR3 DNA is all that survives: 39 bases in frame from base 1. The immunoSEQ Assay was used to sequence TCRbeta CDR3 regions. After extraction, genomic DNA underwent amplification by bias-controlled multiplex PCR, followed by high-throughput sequencing. The authors processed their data as follows. To quantify the absolute abundance of each unique TCRbeta CDR3 region, sequences were collapsed and filtered. Usable DNA was measured by amplifying reference genes present in all nucleated cells, and TCRbeta template counts were normalized to that usable DNA to estimate T cell fraction. Repertoire TCRs were annotated as SARS-CoV-2-specific by exact matching of V gene, CDR3 amino acid sequence and J gene to a known reactive TCR set. The reference SARS-CoV-2 TCR set was derived from MIRA and filtered for enrichment in COVID-19-positive ImmuneCODE repertoires, a step that removed public or cross-reactive TCRs. Based on the MIRA antigens, annotated TCRs were further analysed at the level of specific ORF or position within ORF. Breadth was defined as the number of annotated unique rearrangements divided by the total number of unique productive rearrangements, and depth was defined as the summed frequency of the annotated unique rearrangements. Two-sided Wilcoxon rank-sum tests were used to compare TCR breadth between groups. As stored in TCRdb, this immuneACCESS dataset retains in-frame rearrangements with V and J assigned. A fraction of the clones does not appear; measured against another copy, unresolved V genes explain less than half of the discrepancy, and the remainder lacks a known reason. Clone size and V and J calls were adopted from that table, with D and trimming inferred from the DNA. This sample lists fewer than 500,000 clones; roughly 87% were detected once. Approximately 2.5% of the sample is held by the ten biggest clonotypes.

In this chain, TRBV12-3 or TRBV12-4 is recombined with TRBJ1-2, with 7 central nucleotides matching TRBD1. The sequencing used peripheral blood, collected in a trial of Ad26.COV2.S vaccine versus placebo. The receptor comes from a person between 18 and 65 years old who received the Ad26.COV2.S COVID-19 vaccine or a placebo. The DNA sequence is given as TGTGCCAGCAGCCGGGGACAGTTCTATGGCTACACCTTC. Translated, it gives CASSRGQFYGYTF.